Listed here are 8 T cell receptor beta chains from one sample, sequenced in a study of patients and donors after allogeneic stem cell transplantation. TCRdb reanalysed the RT-PCR reads using MiXCR and keeps one entry per CDR3 protein. The table includes about 76,000 distinct CDR3 sequences, 26% detected once. Sequencing used blood, either unsorted or a sorted T cell fraction (not recorded which). The receptors originated from a human donor who was either an allogeneic HSCT recipient or a stem cell or donor lymphocyte infusion donor (not recorded which). It is not recorded whose cells these are; they may come from a transplant donor.

The V call is TRBV6-4, the J call TRBJ2-4, with D uncertain. The germline CDR1 and CDR2 sequences are MRHNA and SNTAGT. Trimming took 2 bases from V and 0 from J, leaving 5 bases between them. The CDR3 extends over 14 amino acids. CDR3 sequence reads: CASSDGLAKNIQYF. In DNA, the CDR3 is TGTGCCAGCAGTGACGGGCTAGCCAAAAACATTCAGTACTTC.

This clonotype came up many times. This rearrangement joins TRBV12-3 or TRBV12-4 to TRBJ1-5; a weak D match, TRBD1 (5 bases). CDR3 length equals 12 residues. Trimming removed 1 base at V and 9 bases at J, with 7 bases between. In nucleotides, the CDR3 is TGTGCCAGCAGTTTAGGGAGGGGGCCCCAGCATTTT. Encoded protein: CASSLGRGPQHF.

The chain uses TRBV4-1 and TRBJ2-7; D gene unclear. CDR3 length equals 11 residues. V lost 6 bases and J 4 bases, leaving 7 bases between the germline ends. CDR1 MGHRA and CDR2 YSYEKL come from the germline V gene. CDR3 DNA: TGCGCCAGCAGAGGACGATACGAGCAGTACTTC. Translation gives CASRGRYEQYF.

This clonotype showed up just a few times. The chain has TRBV12-3 or TRBV12-4 and TRBJ2-3, with no clear D. This CDR3 is 16 amino acids long. Deletions cut 3 bases from V and 3 bases from J, with 16 bases between. The CDR3 spells CASSFPISFMTDTQYF. The CDR3 DNA reads as TGTGCCAGCAGTTTCCCAATTTCCTTTATGACAGATACGCAGTATTTT.

The gene calls are TRBV12-3 or TRBV12-4 and TRBJ1-1; 8 nucleotides match TRBD1. J was trimmed by 0 bases and V by 1 base; bases with no gene match: 1. CDR3 length: 15 amino acids. The CDR3 region has the DNA TGTGCCAGCAGTTTAGGACAGGGGCTGAACACTGAAGCTTTCTTT. This gives the protein CASSLGQGLNTEAFF.

This clonotype has just a few counts. V usage is TRBV20-1 and J usage is TRBJ1-2; 10 nucleotides line up with TRBD1. Looked up from germline, CDR1 is DFQATT and CDR2 is SNEGSKA (reference sequence). This CDR3 is 14 amino acids long. Trimming cost V 4 bases and J 6 bases; bases outside gene matches: 8. Written as DNA, the CDR3 is TGCAGTGCTAAGGAATTGACAGGGGGCCATGGCTACACCTTC. This translates into CSAKELTGGHGYTF.

This chain joins TRBV27 and TRBJ2-3; D gene unclear. Germline V CDR1 and CDR2: MNHEY, SMNVEV (reference sequence). Trimming stripped 2 bases from V and 3 bases from J, with 12 bases between. The CDR3 is made up of 15 amino acids. The CDR3 protein is CASSLVLGPTDTQYF. The CDR3 DNA is TGTGCCAGCAGTTTAGTTCTGGGCCCAACAGATACGCAGTATTTT.

This clonotype was recorded a few times. The V call is TRBV7-9, the J call TRBJ2-6, with no clear D. CDR1 is SEHNR, CDR2 FQNEAQ, per germline (reference sequence). The CDR3 consists of 13 residues. Trimming removed 3 bases at V and 5 bases at J, with 5 bases between. The CDR3: CASSLGRANVLTF. The CDR3 coding sequence is TGTGCCAGCAGCTTGGGCCGGGCCAACGTCCTGACTTTC.